This T cell receptor (beta chain) originates from a study of CXCR3-negative and CXCR3-positive naive CD8 T cells. Study at large: Sequencing brought in about 135 million TRB reads altogether, and each library got about 1.5 +/- 0.3 million.

The study, taken as a whole, reports: Naive CXCR3-positive cells had TRB CDR3s more hydrophobic than those of CXCR3-negative naive cells. TCR interaction strength was inferred from TRB CDR3 physicochemistry, as CD5 matched across naive subsets.

The germline V gene encodes CDR1 SGHRS and CDR2 YFSETQ. This CDR3 has 13 amino acids. It was by 5' RACE with UMI labels that the TRB cDNA libraries were prepared. TCRdb reprocessed the 5' RACE reads; each CDR3 protein has one entry and no DNA is given. Across around 63,000 distinct CDR3 sequences, the top ten clones capture around 5% of the sample. Those CD8+ T cells considered naive were CD45RO-CCR7+CD27+CD95-. Points on this clonotype: Antigen: not known.

The TCR sequence derives from a human donor in good health. Some clones in this sample may be carry-over from other donors' samples. This rearrangement joins TRBV5-1 to TRBJ2-1; TCRdb names TRBD1, which stays unverified in the absence of DNA. Material for sequencing was naive CXCR3+ CD8+ T cells from blood. Subset of the sample: CD45RO-CCR7+CD27+CD95- naive CD8+ T cells expressing CXCR3 (TNR3+). CDR3: CASRPTGSNEQFF.